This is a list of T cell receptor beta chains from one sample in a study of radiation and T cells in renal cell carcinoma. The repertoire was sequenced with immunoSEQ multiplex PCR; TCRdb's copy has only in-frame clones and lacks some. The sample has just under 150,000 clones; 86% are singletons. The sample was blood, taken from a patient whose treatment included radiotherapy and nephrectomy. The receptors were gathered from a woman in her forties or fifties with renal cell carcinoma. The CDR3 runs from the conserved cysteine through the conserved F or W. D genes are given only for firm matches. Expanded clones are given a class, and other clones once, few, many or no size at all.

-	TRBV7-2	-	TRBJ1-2	TGTGCCAGCAGCCCTAAACGGGCTGGCTACACCTTC	CASSPKRAGYTF
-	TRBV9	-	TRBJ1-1	TGTGCCAGCAGCGCGACGGGATCCCACGGTGCTGAAGCTTTCTTT	CASSATGSHGAEAFF
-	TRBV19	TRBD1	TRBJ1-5	TGTGCCAGTAGTGGCAGGGGGCGTGAGCAGCCCCAGCATTTT	CASSGRGREQPQHF
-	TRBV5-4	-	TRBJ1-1	TGTGCCAGCAGCTTGGGTCGGAGGGCGAACACTGAAGCTTTCTTT	CASSLGRRANTEAFF
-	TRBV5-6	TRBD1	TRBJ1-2	TGTGCCAGCAGCTTGGGGTTAGGGGGCGCGTTTGGCTACACCTTC	CASSLGLGGAFGYTF
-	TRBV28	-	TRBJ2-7	-	CASSSSAYEQYF
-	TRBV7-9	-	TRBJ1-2	TGTGCCAGCAGTCTAGCCGTGGGGGACTATGGCTACACCTTC	CASSLAVGDYGYTF
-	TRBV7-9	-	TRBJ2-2	TGTGCCAGGACGGGGTTGAGTACGAACACCGGGGAGCTGTTTTTT	CARTGLSTNTGELFF
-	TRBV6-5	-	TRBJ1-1	TGTGCCAGCAGTTACAGACAAGGGGGCACTGAAGCTTTCTTT	CASSYRQGGTEAFF
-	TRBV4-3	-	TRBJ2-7	TGCGCCAGCAGCCAAGAGGGCGGGGGCCCCTACGAGCAGTACTTC	CASSQEGGGPYEQYF
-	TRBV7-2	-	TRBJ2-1	TGTGCCAGCAGCTTCTATAACAATGAGCAGTTCTTC	CASSFYNNEQFF
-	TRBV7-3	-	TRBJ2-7	TGTGCCAGCAGCTTAATGGGGGGTTACGAGCAGTACTTC	CASSLMGGYEQYF
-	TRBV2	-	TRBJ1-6	TGTGCCAGCAGACCCCGGGAGGGGCCGAATTCACCCCTCCACTTT	CASRPREGPNSPLHF
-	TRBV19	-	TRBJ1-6	TGTGCCAGTATCGGGGGTGATTCACCCCTCCACTTT	CASIGGDSPLHF
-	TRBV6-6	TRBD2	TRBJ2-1	TGTGCCAGCAGTTACGGGACTAGGGACCTCGTCTTC	CASSYGTRDLVF
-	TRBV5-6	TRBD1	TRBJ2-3	TGTGCCAGCAGCCCCGGGACAGGGAGAACAGATACGCAGTATTTT	CASSPGTGRTDTQYF
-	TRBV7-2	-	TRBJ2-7	TGTGCCAGCAGCCCTGCTAGAACCCAACTCTACGAGCAGTACTTC	CASSPARTQLYEQYF
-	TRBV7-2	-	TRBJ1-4	TGTGCCAGCAGTTCTGAGGCTAATGAAAAACTGTTTTTT	CASSSEANEKLFF
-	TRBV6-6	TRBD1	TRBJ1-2	TGTGCCAGCAGTTACTCGGCAGCACAGGGGATAGGAGGCTACACCTTC	CASSYSAAQGIGGYTF
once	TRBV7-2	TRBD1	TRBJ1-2	TGTGCCAGCAGCTTAGGGCGGCGACAGGGAACGGACGGCTACACCTTC	CASSLGRRQGTDGYTF
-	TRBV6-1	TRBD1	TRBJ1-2	TGTGCCAGCAGTATCCTCGGACAGGGTGACTATGGCTACACCTTC	CASSILGQGDYGYTF
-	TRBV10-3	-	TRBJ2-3	TGTGCCATCAGTGATGGGGTGGGCCGAAGCACAGATACGCAGTATTTT	CAISDGVGRSTDTQYF
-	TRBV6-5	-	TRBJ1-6	TGTGCCAGCAGTTATAATGTCGAACAGAATAATTCACCCCTCCACTTT	CASSYNVEQNNSPLHF
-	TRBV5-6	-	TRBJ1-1	TGTGCCAGCAGCTGGGGCTTAGGGGCGGTGAACACTGAAGCTTTCTTT	CASSWGLGAVNTEAFF
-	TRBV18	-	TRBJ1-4	TGTGCCAGCTCACCGTTAGAGCCAACTAATGAAAAACTGTTTTTT	CASSPLEPTNEKLFF
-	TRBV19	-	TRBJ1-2	TGTGCCAGTAGTAACCAGGGGTCGGACTATGGCTACACCTTC	CASSNQGSDYGYTF
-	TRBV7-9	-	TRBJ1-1	TGTGCCAGCAGCTTAGTTGGGGGAGGAACTGAAGCTTTCTTT	CASSLVGGGTEAFF
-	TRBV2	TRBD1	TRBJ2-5	TGTGCCAGCAGCCAGGGACAGAACATCAGGACCCAGTACTTC	CASSQGQNIRTQYF
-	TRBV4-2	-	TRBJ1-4	TGTGCCAGCAGCCAAGACAGGACTAATGAAAAACTGTTTTTT	CASSQDRTNEKLFF
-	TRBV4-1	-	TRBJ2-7	TGCGCCAGCAGCCAACCTACGAACAGGCACGAGCAGTACTTC	CASSQPTNRHEQYF
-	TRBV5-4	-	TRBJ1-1	TGTGCCAGCAGCACACAGAGCAACACTGAAGCTTTCTTT	CASSTQSNTEAFF
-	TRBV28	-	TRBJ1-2	TGTGCCAGCAGTTCCCCCAAAGGCTACACCTTC	CASSSPKGYTF
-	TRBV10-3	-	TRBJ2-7	TGTGCCATCAGTCAGGGATTCTCCTACGAGCAGTACTTC	CAISQGFSYEQYF
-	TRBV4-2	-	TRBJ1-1	TGTGCCAGCAGCCAAGATCTGAGTGTATCTGAAGCTTTCTTT	CASSQDLSVSEAFF
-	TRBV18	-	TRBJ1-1	TGTGCCAGCTCACCGGGACAAACAAACACTGAAGCTTTCTTT	CASSPGQTNTEAFF
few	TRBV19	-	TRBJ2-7	TGTGCCAGTAGCCGAAGTGGAAGGACAGCCTCCCCCTACGAGCAGTACTTC	CASSRSGRTASPYEQYF
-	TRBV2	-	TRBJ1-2	TGTGCCAGCAACCTTCCCGGGTACTATGGCTACACCTTC	CASNLPGYYGYTF
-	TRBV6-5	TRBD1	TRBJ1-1	TGTGCCAGCAGCACCTCACAGGGGGCTTTCTTT	CASSTSQGAFF
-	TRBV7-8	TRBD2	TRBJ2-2	TGTGCCAGCAGCTTAGGGATCGCGGGGGGGCTGTTTGCCGGGGAGCTGTTTTTT	CASSLGIAGGLFAGELFF
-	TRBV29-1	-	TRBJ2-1	TGCAGCGTTGATGTCGGTCGATACAATGAGCAGTTCTTC	CSVDVGRYNEQFF
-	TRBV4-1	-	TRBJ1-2	TGCGCCAGCAGCCAAGTCCCCGGGACACAGTCATCTGGCTACACCTTC	CASSQVPGTQSSGYTF
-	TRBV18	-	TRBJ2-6	TGTGCCAGCTCATCGACTAGGACAGAAACCTCTGGGGCCAACGTCCTGACTTTC	CASSSTRTETSGANVLTF
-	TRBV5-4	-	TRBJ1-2	TGTGCCAGCAGCTTGGCCCGACCCTATGGCTACACCTTC	CASSLARPYGYTF
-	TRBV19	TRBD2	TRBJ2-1	TGTGCCAGTAGTATCGGAACTAGCGAGTACAATGAGCAGTTCTTC	CASSIGTSEYNEQFF